Listed below are T cell receptor beta chains from one sample, sequenced in a study of blood T cells in healthy people across ages. MiXCR, run by TCRdb on the 5' RACE reads, gives a single entry per CDR3 protein. Here the sample spans some 1.5 million distinct CDR3 sequences, approximately 28% being singletons. Sequenced input: blood. All receptors derive from a woman younger than 45 in good health. The CDR3 runs from the conserved cysteine through the conserved F or W. D genes are given only for firm matches. Some rows have no size entry. The others give once, few or many, or a class for an expanded clone.

D gene: NA; J gene: TRBJ2-4; V gene: TRBV6-1; clone size: few; CDR3 protein: CASSESPDYQETQYF; CDR3 DNA: TGTGCCAGCAGTGAATCCCCGGACTACCAAGAGACTCAGTACTTC
D gene: TRBD2; J gene: TRBJ2-3; V gene: TRBV20-1; clone size: NA; CDR3 protein: CSVKTSGSEDTQYF; CDR3 DNA: TGCAGTGTTAAGACTAGCGGGAGCGAAGATACGCAGTATTTT
D gene: NA; J gene: TRBJ1-6; V gene: TRBV20-1; clone size: NA; CDR3 protein: CSARAGGSYNSPLHF; CDR3 DNA: TGCAGTGCTAGAGCGGGGGGCTCCTATAATTCACCCCTCCACTTT
D gene: NA; J gene: TRBJ2-7; V gene: TRBV5-1; clone size: few; CDR3 protein: CASTPQGQGSSYEQYF; CDR3 DNA: TGCGCCAGCACCCCCCAAGGGCAGGGAAGCTCCTACGAGCAGTACTTC
D gene: TRBD1; J gene: TRBJ1-4; V gene: TRBV20-1; clone size: NA; CDR3 protein: CSARAGQSNEKLFF; CDR3 DNA: TGCAGTGCTAGAGCGGGACAGTCTAATGAAAAACTGTTTTTT
D gene: TRBD1; J gene: TRBJ1-1; V gene: TRBV5-1; clone size: few; CDR3 protein: CASSAGAPLGTGGHLMNTEAFF; CDR3 DNA: TGCGCCAGCAGCGCAGGGGCACCTCTTGGGACAGGGGGGCACCTGATGAACACTGAAGCTTTCTTT
D gene: NA; J gene: TRBJ2-2; V gene: TRBV12-3/TRBV12-4; clone size: few; CDR3 protein: CASGASGTLGTGELFF; CDR3 DNA: TGTGCCAGCGGTGCCTCCGGGACACTGGGAACCGGGGAGCTGTTTTTT
D gene: NA; J gene: TRBJ2-3; V gene: TRBV21-1; clone size: NA; CDR3 protein: CASSKVRDLAGADDTDTQYF; CDR3 DNA: TGTGCCAGCAGCAAAGTGCGAGATCTAGCGGGAGCCGACGACACAGATACGCAGTATTTT
D gene: NA; J gene: TRBJ2-1; V gene: TRBV5-1; clone size: few; CDR3 protein: CASSLGENEQFF; CDR3 DNA: TGCGCCAGCAGCTTGGGGGAAAATGAGCAGTTCTTC
D gene: NA; J gene: TRBJ2-1; V gene: TRBV7-2; clone size: NA; CDR3 protein: CASSLRNYNEQFF; CDR3 DNA: TGTGCCAGCAGCTTACGGAACTACAATGAGCAGTTCTTC
D gene: NA; J gene: TRBJ1-1; V gene: TRBV6-2/TRBV6-3; clone size: NA; CDR3 protein: CASSDSLDAFF; CDR3 DNA: TGTGCCAGCTCGGACTCCCTTGACGCTTTCTTT
D gene: NA; J gene: TRBJ2-7; V gene: TRBV3-1; clone size: few; CDR3 protein: CASSPIPSYEQYF; CDR3 DNA: TGTGCCAGCAGCCCTATCCCCTCCTACGAGCAGTACTTC
D gene: TRBD1; J gene: TRBJ2-7; V gene: TRBV28; clone size: NA; CDR3 protein: CASRTGEKAYEQYF; CDR3 DNA: TGTGCCAGCAGGACAGGGGAAAAGGCCTACGAGCAGTACTTC
D gene: TRBD1; J gene: TRBJ2-5; V gene: TRBV24-1; clone size: few; CDR3 protein: CATSDFGPGTGGTETQYF; CDR3 DNA: TGTGCCACCAGTGATTTTGGGCCAGGCACAGGGGGTACGGAGACCCAGTACTTC
D gene: NA; J gene: TRBJ1-5; V gene: TRBV19; clone size: NA; CDR3 protein: CAGRDRWKQPQHF; CDR3 DNA: TGTGCCGGTAGAGACAGGTGGAAACAGCCCCAGCATTTT
D gene: TRBD2; J gene: TRBJ2-1; V gene: TRBV2; clone size: NA; CDR3 protein: CASRLAGRDEQFF; CDR3 DNA: TGTGCCAGCAGACTAGCGGGGAGGGATGAGCAGTTCTTC
D gene: NA; J gene: TRBJ1-4; V gene: TRBV7-9; clone size: NA; CDR3 protein: CASSLGDEKLFF; CDR3 DNA: TGTGCCAGCAGCTTGGGTGACGAAAAACTGTTTTTT
D gene: TRBD1; J gene: TRBJ1-1; V gene: TRBV20-1; clone size: NA; CDR3 protein: CSRFATGVTEAFF; CDR3 DNA: TGCAGTAGATTTGCGACAGGGGTTACTGAAGCTTTCTTT
D gene: NA; J gene: TRBJ1-5; V gene: TRBV5-1; clone size: NA; CDR3 protein: CASSRDPQGSNQPQHF; CDR3 DNA: TGCGCCAGCAGCCGCGACCCACAGGGTAGCAATCAGCCCCAGCATTTT
D gene: NA; J gene: TRBJ2-3; V gene: TRBV7-8; clone size: NA; CDR3 protein: CASSLIHTDTQYF; CDR3 DNA: TGTGCCAGCAGCTTGATTCACACAGATACGCAGTATTTT
D gene: TRBD1; J gene: TRBJ2-7; V gene: TRBV20-1; clone size: NA; CDR3 protein: CSARDVGQGLPYEQYF; CDR3 DNA: TGCAGTGCTAGAGATGTCGGACAGGGGCTCCCCTACGAGCAGTACTTC
D gene: TRBD1; J gene: TRBJ2-2; V gene: TRBV5-4; clone size: NA; CDR3 protein: CASSSADRGRSGELFF; CDR3 DNA: TGTGCCAGCAGCTCCGCGGACAGGGGGAGATCCGGGGAGCTGTTTTTT
D gene: NA; J gene: TRBJ2-7; V gene: TRBV6-5; clone size: many; CDR3 protein: CASRQVGNEQYF; CDR3 DNA: TGTGCCAGCAGGCAAGTGGGGAACGAGCAGTACTTC
D gene: TRBD1; J gene: TRBJ2-7; V gene: TRBV20-1; clone size: many; CDR3 protein: CSARVRQGYEQYF; CDR3 DNA: TGCAGTGCTAGAGTAAGACAGGGCTACGAGCAGTACTTC
D gene: NA; J gene: TRBJ1-5; V gene: TRBV12-5; clone size: few; CDR3 protein: CASGEGQPYMPQHF; CDR3 DNA: TGTGCTAGTGGAGAGGGGCAACCTTATATGCCCCAGCATTTT
D gene: TRBD1; J gene: TRBJ2-2; V gene: TRBV29-1; clone size: NA; CDR3 protein: CSIIRDRAGTGGLFF; CDR3 DNA: TGCAGCATAATCCGGGACAGGGCGGGCACCGGGGGGCTGTTTTTT
D gene: NA; J gene: TRBJ1-5; V gene: TRBV2; clone size: NA; CDR3 protein: CASSERGIRNQPQHF; CDR3 DNA: TGTGCCAGCAGTGAAAGGGGAATCCGCAATCAGCCCCAGCATTTT
D gene: NA; J gene: TRBJ2-7; V gene: TRBV12-5; clone size: NA; CDR3 protein: CASGAAGASYEQYF; CDR3 DNA: TGTGCCAGTGGTGCCGCGGGGGCCTCCTACGAGCAGTACTTC
D gene: NA; J gene: TRBJ1-2; V gene: TRBV3-1; clone size: NA; CDR3 protein: CASSQDWAGPYGYTF; CDR3 DNA: TGTGCCAGCAGCCAAGATTGGGCCGGTCCCTATGGCTACACCTTC
D gene: TRBD1; J gene: TRBJ1-1; V gene: TRBV12-5; clone size: NA; CDR3 protein: CASGGQGAPIEAFF; CDR3 DNA: TGTGCTAGTGGGGGACAGGGGGCGCCTATTGAAGCTTTCTTT
D gene: TRBD2; J gene: TRBJ2-1; V gene: TRBV20-1; clone size: few; CDR3 protein: CSARAGTSGSNEQFF; CDR3 DNA: TGCAGTGCACGGGCCGGGACTAGCGGGAGCAATGAGCAGTTCTTC
D gene: NA; J gene: TRBJ2-5; V gene: TRBV3-1; clone size: NA; CDR3 protein: CASSQAGKTQYF; CDR3 DNA: TGTGCCAGCAGCCAAGCTGGTAAGACCCAGTACTTC
D gene: TRBD2; J gene: TRBJ2-1; V gene: TRBV10-3; clone size: few; CDR3 protein: CAISDYSGLAGSNEQFF; CDR3 DNA: TGTGCCATCAGTGACTACTCCGGCCTAGCGGGTTCCAATGAGCAGTTCTTC
D gene: TRBD1; J gene: TRBJ2-1; V gene: TRBV7-2; clone size: NA; CDR3 protein: CASSPSTGIEQFF; CDR3 DNA: TGTGCCAGCAGCCCCTCGACAGGGATTGAGCAGTTCTTC
D gene: NA; J gene: TRBJ2-4; V gene: TRBV15; clone size: NA; CDR3 protein: CATSRAVAKNIQYF; CDR3 DNA: TGTGCCACCAGCAGAGCTGTAGCCAAAAACATTCAGTACTTC